This T cell receptor (beta chain) is drawn from a study of T cells in Graves' hyperthyroidism and ophthalmopathy. Study-wide results and caveats: Stable hyperthyroidism was separated from ophthalmopathy by a model based on 13 V-J features. Most thyroid clonotypes expanded above 0.001 appeared in blood too.

V was shortened by 5 bases and J by 0 bases, with 7 bases between the two germline ends. Looked up from germline, CDR1 is DFQATT and CDR2 is SNEGSKA (reference sequence). This CDR3 contains 12 residues. This clonotype was seen ten or more times. Its specificity is unknown. The CDR3 regions of TCR beta were amplified from RNA transcripts. TCR CDR3 regions were first amplified by RT-PCR with HTBI primers. Using its own MiXCR run on the multiplex PCR reads, TCRdb lists one record per CDR3 protein. The table lists roughly 300,000 distinct CDR3 sequences, roughly a fifth of them singletons. Hyperthyroidism patients were newly diagnosed, had disease duration under 2 months, and were aged 18 to 65 years. PBMCs came from around 10 ml fresh peripheral blood.

This sequence joins TRBV20-1 and TRBJ1-1; D uncertain. This receptor was identified in a woman in her forties or fifties with Graves' hyperthyroidism. Sequenced input: blood. The CDR3 DNA reads TGCAGTGCTGCAAGGATGAACACTGAAGCTTTCTTT. Amino acids: CSAARMNTEAFF.